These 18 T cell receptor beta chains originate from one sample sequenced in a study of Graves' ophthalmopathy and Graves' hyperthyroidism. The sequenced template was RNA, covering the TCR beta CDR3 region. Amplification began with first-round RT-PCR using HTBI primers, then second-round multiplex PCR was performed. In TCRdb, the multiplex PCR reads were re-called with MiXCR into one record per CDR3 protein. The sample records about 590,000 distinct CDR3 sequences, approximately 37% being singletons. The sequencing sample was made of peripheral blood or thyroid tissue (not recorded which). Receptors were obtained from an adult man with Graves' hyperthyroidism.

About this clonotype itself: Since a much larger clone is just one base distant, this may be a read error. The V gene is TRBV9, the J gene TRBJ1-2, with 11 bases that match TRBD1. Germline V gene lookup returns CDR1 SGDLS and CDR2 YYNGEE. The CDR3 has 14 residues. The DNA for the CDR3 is TGTGCCAGCAGCGTAGCAGGGACAGGGGGTGGCTGCACCTTC. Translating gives CASSVAGTGGGCTF.

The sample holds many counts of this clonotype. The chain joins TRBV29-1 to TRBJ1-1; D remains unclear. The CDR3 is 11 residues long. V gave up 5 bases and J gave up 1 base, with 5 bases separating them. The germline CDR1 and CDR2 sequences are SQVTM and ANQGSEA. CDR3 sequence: CSVRQNTEAFF. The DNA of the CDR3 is TGCAGCGTTAGACAGAACACTGAAGCTTTCTTT. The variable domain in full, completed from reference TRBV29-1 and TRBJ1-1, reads SAVISQKPSRDICQRGTSLTIQCQVDSQVTMMFWYRQQPGQSLTLIATANQGSEATYESGFVIDKFPISRPNLTFSTLTVSNMSPEDSSIYLCSVRQNTEAFFGQGTRLTVV.

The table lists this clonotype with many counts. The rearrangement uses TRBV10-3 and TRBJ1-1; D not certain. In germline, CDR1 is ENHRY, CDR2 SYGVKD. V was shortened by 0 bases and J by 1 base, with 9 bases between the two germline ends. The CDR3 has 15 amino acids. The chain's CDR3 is CAISESGWENTEAFF. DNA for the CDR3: TGTGCCATCAGTGAGTCGGGGTGGGAGAACACTGAAGCTTTCTTT.

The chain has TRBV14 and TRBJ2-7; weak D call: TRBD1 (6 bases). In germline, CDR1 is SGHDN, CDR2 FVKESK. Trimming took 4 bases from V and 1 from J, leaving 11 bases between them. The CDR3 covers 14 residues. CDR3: CASSRYRVSYEQYF. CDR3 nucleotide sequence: TGTGCCAGCAGCCGGTACAGGGTATCCTACGAGCAGTACTTC.

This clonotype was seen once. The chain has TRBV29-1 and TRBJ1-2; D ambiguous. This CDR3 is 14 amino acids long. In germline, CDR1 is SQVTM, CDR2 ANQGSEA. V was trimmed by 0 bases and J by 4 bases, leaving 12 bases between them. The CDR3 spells CSVEDDGQVYGYTF. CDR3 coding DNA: TGCAGCGTTGAAGATGACGGGCAGGTCTATGGCTACACCTTC.

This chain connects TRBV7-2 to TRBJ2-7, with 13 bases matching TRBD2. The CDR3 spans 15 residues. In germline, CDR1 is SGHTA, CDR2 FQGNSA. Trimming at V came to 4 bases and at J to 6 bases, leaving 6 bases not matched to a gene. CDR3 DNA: TGTGCCAGCAGCTGGGGACTAGCGGGAATAAGCGAGCAGTACTTC. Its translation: CASSWGLAGISEQYF.

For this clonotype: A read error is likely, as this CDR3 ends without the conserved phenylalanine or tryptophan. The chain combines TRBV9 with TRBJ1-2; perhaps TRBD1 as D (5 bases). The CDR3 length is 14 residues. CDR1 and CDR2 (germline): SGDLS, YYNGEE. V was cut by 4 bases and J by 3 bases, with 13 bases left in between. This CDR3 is CASSQGLGDYGYTL. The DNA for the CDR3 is TGTGCCAGCAGCCAAGGTCTGGGGGACTATGGCTACACCCTC.

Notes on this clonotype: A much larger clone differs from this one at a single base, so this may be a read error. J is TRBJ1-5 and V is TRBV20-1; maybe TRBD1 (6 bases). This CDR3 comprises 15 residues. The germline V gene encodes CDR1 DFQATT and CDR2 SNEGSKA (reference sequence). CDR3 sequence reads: CGARVSGPGDQPQHF. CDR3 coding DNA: TGCGGTGCTAGAGTCTCCGGACCAGGGGATCAGCCCCAGCATTTT.

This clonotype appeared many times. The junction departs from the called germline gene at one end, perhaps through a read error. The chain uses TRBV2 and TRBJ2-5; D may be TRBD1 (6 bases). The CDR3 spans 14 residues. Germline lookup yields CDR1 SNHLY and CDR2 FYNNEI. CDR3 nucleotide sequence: TGTGCCAGCAGCGAAGGAAGGGGGAAAGAGACCCAGTACTTC. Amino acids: CASSEGRGKETQYF.

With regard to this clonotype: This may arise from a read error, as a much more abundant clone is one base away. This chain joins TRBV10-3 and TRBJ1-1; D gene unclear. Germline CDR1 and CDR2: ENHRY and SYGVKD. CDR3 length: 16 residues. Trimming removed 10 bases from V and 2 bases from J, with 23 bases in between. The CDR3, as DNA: TGTGCCAGCATACCCCCCGCGGGCAGGTTCAACACTGAAGCTTTCTTT. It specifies CASIPPAGRFNTEAFF.

The CDR3 DNA is TGTGCCACCAGCAGACCGGATCCCACGTACCTCTCTAACTATGGCTACACCTTC. Protein sequence: CATSRPDPTYLSNYGYTF. The chain combines TRBV15 with TRBJ1-2; D remains ambiguous. Trimming cost V 2 bases and J 0 bases, with 19 bases left between them. In germline, CDR1 is LNHNV, CDR2 YYDKDF (reference sequence). CDR3 length: 18 residues. Full variable domain (remainder filled in from reference TRBV15 and TRBJ1-2): DAMVIQNPRYQVTQFGKPVTLSCSQTLNHNVMYWYQQKSSQAPKLLFHYYDKDFNNEADTPDNFQSRRPNTSFCFLDIRSPGLGDTAMYLCATSRPDPTYLSNYGYTFGSGTRLTVV.

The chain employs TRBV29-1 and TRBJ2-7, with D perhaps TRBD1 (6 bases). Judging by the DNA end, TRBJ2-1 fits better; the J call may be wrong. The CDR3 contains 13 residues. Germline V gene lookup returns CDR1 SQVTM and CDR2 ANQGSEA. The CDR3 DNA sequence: TGCAGCGCTCAACAGGGTTCCTACAATGAGCAGTTCTTC. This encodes CSAQQGSYNEQFF.

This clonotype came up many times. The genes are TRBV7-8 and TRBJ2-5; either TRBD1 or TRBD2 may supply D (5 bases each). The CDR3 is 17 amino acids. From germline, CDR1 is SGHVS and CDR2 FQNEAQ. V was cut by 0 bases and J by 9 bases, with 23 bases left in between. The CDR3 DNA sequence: TGTGCCAGCAGCTTAGCCCCTCCCTTCGTCGGGTTGGGGGCCCAGTACTTC. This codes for CASSLAPPFVGLGAQYF. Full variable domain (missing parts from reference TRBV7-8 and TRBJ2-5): GAGVSQSPRYKVAKRGQDVALRCDPISGHVSLFWYQQALGQGPEFLTYFQNEAQLDKSGLPSDRFFAERPEGSVSTLKIQRTQQEDSAVYLCASSLAPPFVGLGAQYFGPGTRLLVL.

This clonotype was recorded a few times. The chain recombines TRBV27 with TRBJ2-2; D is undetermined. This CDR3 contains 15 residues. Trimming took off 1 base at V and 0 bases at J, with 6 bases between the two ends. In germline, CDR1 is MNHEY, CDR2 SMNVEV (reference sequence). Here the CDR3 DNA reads TGTGCCAGCAGTTTATATGGGCCGAACACCGGGGAGCTGTTTTTT. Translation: CASSLYGPNTGELFF.

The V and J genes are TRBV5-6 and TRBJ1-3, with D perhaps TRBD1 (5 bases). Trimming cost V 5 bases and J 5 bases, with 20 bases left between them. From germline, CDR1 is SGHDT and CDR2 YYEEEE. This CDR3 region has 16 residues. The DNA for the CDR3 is TGTGCCAGCAGTCCCCTCGGGACTAGCGGGAGAAACACCATATATTTT. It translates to CASSPLGTSGRNTIYF.

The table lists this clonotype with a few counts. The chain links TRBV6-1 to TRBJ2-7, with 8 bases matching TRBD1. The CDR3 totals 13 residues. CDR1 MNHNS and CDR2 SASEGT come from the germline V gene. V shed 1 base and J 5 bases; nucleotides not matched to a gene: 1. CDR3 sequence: CASSEEQGDEQYF. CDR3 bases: TGTGCCAGCAGTGAAGAACAGGGGGACGAGCAGTACTTC.

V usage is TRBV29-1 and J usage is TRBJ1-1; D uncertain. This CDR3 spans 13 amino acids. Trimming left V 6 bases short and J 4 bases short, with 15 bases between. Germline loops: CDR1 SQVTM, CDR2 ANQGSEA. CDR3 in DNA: TGCAGCGTCGCCGAACCACTAGCCACTGAAGCTTTCTTT. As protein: CSVAEPLATEAFF.

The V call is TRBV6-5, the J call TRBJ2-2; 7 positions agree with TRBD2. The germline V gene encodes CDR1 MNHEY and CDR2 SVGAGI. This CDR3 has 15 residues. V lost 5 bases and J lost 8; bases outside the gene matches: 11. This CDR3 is CASSRPPRGVGELFF. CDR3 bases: TGTGCCAGCAGTCGCCCCCCCCGGGGGGTTGGGGAGCTGTTTTTT.